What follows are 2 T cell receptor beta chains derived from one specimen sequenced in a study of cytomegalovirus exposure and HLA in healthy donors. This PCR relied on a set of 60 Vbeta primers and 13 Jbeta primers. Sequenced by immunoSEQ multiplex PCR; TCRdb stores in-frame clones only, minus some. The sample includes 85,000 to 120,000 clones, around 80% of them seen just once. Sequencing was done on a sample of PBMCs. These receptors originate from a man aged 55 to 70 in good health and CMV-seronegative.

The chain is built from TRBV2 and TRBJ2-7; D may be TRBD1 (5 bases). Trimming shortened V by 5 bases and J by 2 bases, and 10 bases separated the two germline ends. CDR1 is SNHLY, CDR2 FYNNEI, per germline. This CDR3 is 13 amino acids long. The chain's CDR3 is CASSLDTTYEQYV. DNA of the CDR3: TGTGCCAGCAGTTTGGACACGACCTACGAGCAGTACGTC.

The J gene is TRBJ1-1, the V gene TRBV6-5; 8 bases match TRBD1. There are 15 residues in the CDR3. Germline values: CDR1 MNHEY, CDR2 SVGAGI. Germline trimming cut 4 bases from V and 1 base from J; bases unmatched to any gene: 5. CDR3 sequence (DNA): TGTGCCAGCAGTTTCCAGGGGGCTCCGAACACTGAAGCTTTCTTT. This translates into CASSFQGAPNTEAFF.